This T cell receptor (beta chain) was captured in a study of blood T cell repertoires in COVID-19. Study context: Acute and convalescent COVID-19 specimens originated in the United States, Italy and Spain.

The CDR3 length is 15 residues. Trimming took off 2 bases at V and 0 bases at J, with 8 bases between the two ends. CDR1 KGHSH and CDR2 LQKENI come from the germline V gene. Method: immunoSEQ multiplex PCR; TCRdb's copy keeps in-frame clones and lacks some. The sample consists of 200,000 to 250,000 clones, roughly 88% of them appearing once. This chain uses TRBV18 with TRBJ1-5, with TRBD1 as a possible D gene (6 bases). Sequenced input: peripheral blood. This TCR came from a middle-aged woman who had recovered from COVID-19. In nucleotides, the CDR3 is TGTGCCAGCTCACCAGGACAGTATAGCAATCAGCCCCAGCATTTT. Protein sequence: CASSPGQYSNQPQHF.